The source of this T cell receptor beta chain is a study of Tregs in tolerant kidney transplant recipients. With 8 bases removed from V and 2 bases from J, the gap between germline ends came to 16 bases. This CDR3 has 15 residues. Germline V gene data show CDR1 as MDHEN and CDR2 as SYDVKM. Produced via immunoSEQ multiplex PCR; TCRdb's table is partial and in-frame only. The sample lists roughly 15,000 clones, about four fifths occurring once. This TCR was sampled from a human donor who received a combined kidney and bone marrow transplant. The starting material was Tregs from blood, obtained before the transplant. The genes are TRBV28 and TRBJ1-5; TRBD1 is a possible D gene (6 bases). The CDR3 spells CASRARGVRNQPQHF. Written as DNA, the CDR3 is TGTGCCAGCCGGGCCAGGGGTGTCCGCAATCAGCCCCAGCATTTT.